This TCR beta chain derives from a study of post-analysis software for immune sequencing data. Study observations and caveats: Those samples that were prepared in the same batch co-clustered strongly by F measure. In patients, TRBV5-6, TRBV5-1 and TRBV20-1 belonged to five or six TRBV segments found more frequently than in controls. Among multiple sclerosis patients, normalized Chao1 diversity was significantly below that of controls.

The TCR beta cDNA libraries contained unique molecular identifiers. TCRdb itself ran the PCR reads through MiXCR, one entry per CDR3 protein. Of about 380,000 distinct CDR3 sequences listed, around 33% are singletons. To note about this clonotype: Its antigen is as yet unknown. One end of the junction varies from germline; a read error may be responsible.

CDR3 size: 13 residues. Per germline, CDR1 ENHRY and CDR2 SYGVKD. The receptor's source is a girl aged 5-17 years with multiple sclerosis. The specimen sequenced was blood. The chain links TRBV10-3 to TRBJ1-2; tentatively, D is TRBD1 (6 bases). The CDR3, as DNA: TGTGCCACCAGTCCAGGGGTGAACTATGGCTACACCTTC. It yields the protein CATSPGVNYGYTF.